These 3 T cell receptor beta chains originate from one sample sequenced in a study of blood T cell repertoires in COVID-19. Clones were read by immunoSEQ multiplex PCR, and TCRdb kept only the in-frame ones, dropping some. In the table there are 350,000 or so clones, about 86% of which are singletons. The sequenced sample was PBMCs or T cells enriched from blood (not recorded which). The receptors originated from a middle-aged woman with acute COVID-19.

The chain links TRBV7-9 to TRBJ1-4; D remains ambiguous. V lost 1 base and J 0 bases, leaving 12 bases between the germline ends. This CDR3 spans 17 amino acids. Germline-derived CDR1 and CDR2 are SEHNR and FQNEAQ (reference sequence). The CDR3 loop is CASSLEGLGATNEKLFF. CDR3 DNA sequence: TGTGCCAGCAGCTTAGAGGGTCTGGGAGCAACTAATGAAAAACTGTTTTTT.

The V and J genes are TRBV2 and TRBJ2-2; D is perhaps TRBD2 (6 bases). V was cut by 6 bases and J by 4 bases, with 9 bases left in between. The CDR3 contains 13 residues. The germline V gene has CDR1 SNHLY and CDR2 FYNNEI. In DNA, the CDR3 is TGTGCCAGCAGGGGGGGATTCACCGGGGAGCTGTTTTTT. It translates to CASRGGFTGELFF.

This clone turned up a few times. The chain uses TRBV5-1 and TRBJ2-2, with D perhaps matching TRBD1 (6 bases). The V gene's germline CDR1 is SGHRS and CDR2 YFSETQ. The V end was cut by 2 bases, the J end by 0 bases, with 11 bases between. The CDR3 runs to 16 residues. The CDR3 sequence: CASSFQGPPNTGELFF. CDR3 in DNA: TGCGCCAGCAGCTTCCAGGGGCCGCCGAACACCGGGGAGCTGTTTTTT.